These 26 T cell receptor beta chains were all obtained from the same sample, sequenced in a study of CXCR4 blockade with PD-1 therapy in pancreatic cancer. Data came from immunoSEQ multiplex PCR; TCRdb stores just in-frame clones and leaves some out. The sample contains under 5,500 clones, around 60% of which appear only once. Sequenced input: tumor tissue. All receptors come from a human donor with pancreatic ductal adenocarcinoma.

In this sample, this clone turned up a few times. The chain employs TRBV9 and TRBJ2-3; D unclear. The CDR3 contains 14 residues. The V and J ends lost 0 bases and 5 bases respectively, with 10 bases between them. Germline V CDR1 and CDR2: SGDLS, YYNGEE. CDR3 nucleotides: TGTGCCAGCAGCGTAGATGTAGTCGGAGATACGCAGTATTTT. Encoded protein: CASSVDVVGDTQYF.

In its sample, this clone was seen a few times. The V and J genes are TRBV15 and TRBJ1-1; D is unresolved. The V gene's germline CDR1 is LNHNV and CDR2 YYDKDF (reference sequence). CDR3 size: 15 residues. V gave up 0 bases and J gave up 3 bases, with 11 bases separating them. CDR3 in amino acids: CATSRERIGHTEAFF. The CDR3 DNA is TGTGCCACCAGCAGAGAAAGAATAGGGCACACTGAAGCTTTCTTT.

The CDR3 DNA reads as TGTGCCAGTAGTGCGGGACAGGGGTTTGAAGCTTTCTTT. Its protein is CASSAGQGFEAFF. The gene calls are TRBV19 and TRBJ1-1, with 10 bases matching TRBD1. The CDR3 totals 13 residues. The J segment lost 7 bases and the V segment lost 5 bases, leaving 4 bases of the junction unmatched. Germline lookup yields CDR1 LNHDA and CDR2 SQIVND (reference sequence).

The chain carries TRBV6-8 and TRBJ2-7; D is perhaps TRBD1 (6 bases). The CDR3 has 13 amino acids. V was shortened by 6 bases and J by 3 bases, with 12 bases between the two germline ends. Germline CDR1 is MNHGY and CDR2 is SAAAGT. CDR3 sequence reads: CASSGDRIYEQYF. CDR3 nucleotides: TGTGCCAGCAGCGGAGACAGGATCTACGAGCAGTACTTC.

CDR3 protein: CSVTRMNTEAFF. In DNA form, the CDR3 reads TGCAGCGTGACACGGATGAACACTGAAGCTTTCTTT. V gene TRBV29-1 combines with J gene TRBJ1-1; D gene uncertain. Germline V gives CDR1 SQVTM, CDR2 ANQGSEA. The CDR3 spans 12 residues. The germline V and J ends were trimmed by 6 bases and 0 bases, with 8 bases remaining between them.

This clone was recorded a few times. CDR3 protein: CASGTTLVFRTGELFF. CDR3 sequence (DNA): TGTGCCAGCGGAACTACCCTGGTCTTTCGGACCGGGGAGCTGTTTTTT. The chain recombines TRBV28 with TRBJ2-2; D is undetermined. V was clipped by 8 bases and J by 5 bases, with 21 bases between them. In germline, CDR1 is MDHEN, CDR2 SYDVKM. This CDR3 has 16 amino acids.

This clone was observed a few times. This chain joins TRBV6-8 and TRBJ1-6, with D uncertain. The germline V and J ends were trimmed by 2 bases and 5 bases, with 10 bases remaining between them. The CDR3 extends over 15 amino acids. Germline assignment: CDR1 MNHGY and CDR2 SAAAGT. CDR3 in DNA: TGTGCCAGCAGTTACCTTCAAAATGATAATTCACCCCTCCACTTT. Translated: CASSYLQNDNSPLHF.

This clone was seen a handful of times. V gene TRBV15 combines with J gene TRBJ2-1, with 8 bases aligning to TRBD2. The CDR3 runs 19 residues. Trimming cost V 0 bases and J 0 bases; bases outside gene matches: 10. CDR1 and CDR2 (germline): LNHNV, YYDKDF (reference sequence). The CDR3 DNA reads as TGTGCCACCAGCAGAGATTTACTAGCGGCCACGAGCTCCTACAATGAGCAGTTCTTC. Translation gives CATSRDLLAATSSYNEQFF.

The chain uses TRBV10-1 and TRBJ2-5; D remains ambiguous. The CDR3 contains 13 residues. CDR1 is WNHNN, CDR2 SYGVQD, per germline (reference sequence). The ends were cut back, 6 bases at V and 5 bases at J, with 13 bases in the middle. CDR3 region: CASSLPRRETQYF. The CDR3 DNA reads TGCGCCAGCAGCCTACCCAGGCGGGAGACCCAGTACTTC.

This sequence joins TRBV28 and TRBJ1-6; maybe TRBD1 (6 bases). Trimming took off 1 base at V and 5 bases at J, with 12 bases between the two ends. Germline CDR1 and CDR2: MDHEN and SYDVKM. This CDR3 region has 16 residues. The CDR3 sequence: CASSLFRGLNNSPLHF. The CDR3 coding sequence is TGTGCCAGCAGTTTATTTCGGGGGCTGAATAATTCACCCCTCCACTTT.

As concerns this clone: The DNA is left out, because the CDR3 cannot be placed on it with certainty; the CDR3 is given as TCRdb lists it. The chain couples TRBV7-5 to TRBJ2-2; the table calls TRBD1, which could not be checked here. TRBV7-5 is shown as a pseudogene. The CDR3 totals 17 residues, both ends included. CDR3 region: CASSQVGQGANTGELFF.

In its sample, this clone was seen a few times. V gene TRBV10-3 combines with J gene TRBJ2-1, with D uncertain. The CDR3 is 13 residues long. The V and J ends lost 2 bases and 10 bases respectively, with 12 bases between them. Germline CDR1 and CDR2: ENHRY and SYGVKD. The DNA of the CDR3 is TGTGCCATCAGTGAGCTGACGGTTGGGGAGCAGTTCTTC. Translated: CAISELTVGEQFF.

This clone was counted a few times. The gene calls are TRBV6-8 and TRBJ1-1; D is possibly TRBD1 (5 bases). This CDR3 has 15 residues. The V and J ends lost 5 bases and 0 bases respectively, with 13 bases between them. Germline V gene lookup returns CDR1 MNHGY and CDR2 SAAAGT. The CDR3 sequence is CASSDFAGMNTEAFF. CDR3 nucleotide sequence: TGTGCCAGCAGTGATTTCGCAGGGATGAACACTGAAGCTTTCTTT.

This clone was counted only a few times. A read error may account for a junction end that differs from germline. The rearrangement uses TRBV25-1 and TRBJ2-1, with 10 bases that match TRBD2. The CDR3 totals 15 residues. The germline gives CDR1 MGHDK, CDR2 SYGVNS. The CDR3 DNA follows: TGTGTCAGCAGTGACCAGGGACTAGCGTTGAATGAGCAGTTCTTC. Its translation is CVSSDQGLALNEQFF.

The V gene is TRBV4-1, the J gene TRBJ2-2; D gene ambiguous. CDR1 and CDR2 (germline): MGHRA, YSYEKL. The CDR3 spans 16 residues. V was cut by 0 bases and J by 4 bases, with 12 bases left in between. CDR3 sequence reads: CASSQEPFLVTGELFF. For the CDR3, the DNA is TGCGCCAGCAGCCAAGAGCCCTTCCTAGTCACCGGGGAGCTGTTTTTT.

This chain links TRBV5-1 with TRBJ1-2; no definite D call. Trimming left V 0 bases short and J 0 bases short, with 6 bases between. The CDR3 extends over 14 amino acids. Germline assignment: CDR1 SGHRS and CDR2 YFSETQ. CDR3 loop: CASSLEGSNYGYTF. For the CDR3, the DNA is TGCGCCAGCAGCTTGGAAGGATCTAACTATGGCTACACCTTC.

This clone appeared a few times. The V and J genes are TRBV18 and TRBJ2-5; 8 bases match TRBD1. CDR1 and CDR2 from the germline V gene are KGHSH and LQKENI. V trimming: 4 bases; J trimming: 5 bases; junction bases outside the gene matches: 6. This CDR3 is built from 14 residues. CDR3 DNA sequence: TGTGCCAGCTCACTTGAGAACAGGGGGGAGACCCAGTACTTC. It translates to CASSLENRGETQYF.

The CDR3 sequence is CASSMQGGTEAFF. CDR3 DNA sequence: TGTGCCAGTAGTATGCAGGGAGGCACTGAAGCTTTCTTT. The J gene is TRBJ1-1, the V gene TRBV19, with D possibly matching TRBD1 (5 bases). The CDR3 contains 13 residues. The germline gives CDR1 LNHDA, CDR2 SQIVND (reference sequence). Trimming cost V 3 bases and J 4 bases, with 9 bases left between them.

This chain uses TRBV11-3 with TRBJ1-2; the match to TRBD1 covers 12 bases. The ends lost 5 bases at V and 3 bases at J; junction bases unmatched: 10. This CDR3 comprises 17 residues. Germline V gives CDR1 SGHNT, CDR2 YENEEA. The CDR3 DNA is TGTGCCAGCAGCCAGGGGACAGGGGGCTATCGGGACTATGGCTACACCTTC. It codes for CASSQGTGGYRDYGYTF.

The chain recombines TRBV14 with TRBJ2-5; the match to TRBD2 covers 11 bases. Germline trimming cut 4 bases from V and 6 bases from J; bases unmatched to any gene: 10. Germline lookup yields CDR1 SGHDN and CDR2 FVKESK. This CDR3 is 16 amino acids long. CDR3 residues: CASSPIAGGPRKTQYF. The CDR3 nucleotides are TGTGCCAGCAGCCCTATAGCGGGAGGGCCGAGGAAGACCCAGTACTTC.

This chain links TRBV9 with TRBJ2-7; 8 bases align to TRBD2. Germline V lookup: CDR1 SGDLS, CDR2 YYNGEE. The CDR3 is 16 amino acids. J lost 0 bases, V lost 2 bases, and 7 bases had no gene match. The CDR3, as DNA: TGTGCCAGCAGCGTCGGACTAGCACAGAGCTCCTACGAGCAGTACTTC. This encodes CASSVGLAQSSYEQYF.

The sample holds a few counts of this clone. This chain connects TRBV29-1 to TRBJ2-3; the match to TRBD2 covers 10 bases. The V gene's germline CDR1 is SQVTM and CDR2 ANQGSEA. CDR3 length: 15 amino acids. Unmatched junction bases numbered 7, after V lost 2 bases and J lost 5 bases. The CDR3 spells CSVETPSGRGDTQYF. The CDR3 region has the DNA TGCAGCGTTGAAACCCCCAGCGGGAGGGGAGATACGCAGTATTTT.

The chain couples TRBV19 to TRBJ1-5; D unresolved. This CDR3 comprises 14 residues. The V end was cut by 1 base, the J end by 4 bases, with 8 bases between. CDR1 and CDR2 (germline): LNHDA, SQIVND (reference sequence). CDR3 DNA sequence: TGTGCCAGTAGTATAGGGTACGGGAATCAGCCCCAGCATTTT. It codes for CASSIGYGNQPQHF.

The genes are TRBV19 and TRBJ2-7; 9 bases align to TRBD2. With 6 bases clipped from V and 2 bases from J, the junction kept 2 bases outside the gene matches. This CDR3 is 13 amino acids long. Germline V gene data show CDR1 as LNHDA and CDR2 as SQIVND (reference sequence). CDR3: CASSPSGAYEQYF. The CDR3 DNA reads as TGTGCCAGTAGCCCTAGCGGGGCCTACGAGCAGTACTTC.

This chain joins TRBV19 and TRBJ1-6; D gene uncertain. CDR3 size: 12 residues. Germline loops: CDR1 LNHDA, CDR2 SQIVND (reference sequence). The germline V and J ends were trimmed by 5 bases and 8 bases, with 7 bases remaining between them. The CDR3 reads CASSFQDSPLHF. The CDR3 DNA reads as TGTGCCAGTAGTTTTCAGGATTCACCCCTCCACTTT.

The chain couples TRBV15 to TRBJ1-1, with 10 bases that match TRBD1. The CDR3 totals 15 residues. Trimming at V came to 1 base and at J to 4 bases, leaving 3 bases not matched to a gene. Germline loops: CDR1 LNHNV, CDR2 YYDKDF (reference sequence). The CDR3 bases are TGTGCCACCAGCAGAGCTCGGACAGGGGGCACTGAAGCTTTCTTT. Residues: CATSRARTGGTEAFF.